This T cell receptor beta chain was captured by sequencing in a study of cytomegalovirus exposure and HLA in healthy donors. Points from the study as a whole: It was reportedly the case that the classifier diagnosed cytomegalovirus status with high specificity and sensitivity.

Remarks on this clone: Its cognate antigen is unknown.

CDR3 length equals 13 residues. V shed 4 bases, J shed 3 bases, and the junction held 2 bases outside the gene matches. The germline gives CDR1 SGHKS, CDR2 YYEKEE (reference sequence). Clones were sequenced by immunoSEQ multiplex PCR, and TCRdb holds only the in-frame ones, with some missing. The sample holds fewer than 150,000 clones, about 88% seen once. The donors formed part of the approximately 120-subject validation cohort, distinct from the approximately 670-subject first cohort. Sequencing input: PBMCs. The receptor comes from a man between 25 and 39 years old in good health and CMV-seronegative. V usage is TRBV5-5 and J usage is TRBJ2-7; TRBD2 aligns across 9 bases. CDR3 loop: CASSTTSGYEQYF. Here the CDR3 DNA reads TGTGCCAGCAGCACGACTAGCGGCTACGAGCAGTACTTC.